This T cell receptor beta chain was recovered during a study of regulatory T cells in long-lasting Graves disease. Of note for this clonotype: The antigen remains undetermined.

Study findings and constraints: Few sampled subjects may have lowered accuracy.

For TCR beta, libraries came from iRepertoire HTBI primers and Arm-PCR of CDR3 regions. Via MiXCR, TCRdb re-called the multiplex PCR reads, giving one row per CDR3 protein. The table shows roughly 400,000 distinct CDR3 sequences, with roughly 23% occurring only once. As to time point: persistent/refractory GD, antithyroid drugs over 5 years with positive TRAb. PBMC RNA was the source of the TCR library. Germline-derived CDR1 and CDR2 are SGHAT and FQNNGV. Trimming took 5 bases from V and 0 from J, leaving 11 bases between them. This CDR3 is 15 amino acids long. The sequence came from a female donor with Graves disease. The chain links TRBV11-2 to TRBJ1-3; maybe TRBD1 (5 bases). Sequenced here: peripheral blood mononuclear cells (PBMCs), sampled when the disease was refractory, from a patient treated with antithyroid drugs. CDR3 DNA: TGTGCCAGCAGCAGGGACGGCAGCTCTGGAAACACCATATATTTT. This gives the protein CASSRDGSSGNTIYF.